The text below deals with one TCR beta chain. This record belongs to a study of OX40 agonist ivuxolimab in advanced cancers. Method: immunoSEQ multiplex PCR; TCRdb's copy keeps in-frame clones and lacks some. This sample has some 62,000 clones, with more than 65% found just once. CDR3 length: 18 residues. The starting material was CD4+ or CD8+ T cells sorted from blood, obtained in a trial of the OX40 agonist ivuxolimab. The chain couples TRBV21-1 to TRBJ2-7; the table's D call TRBD1 went unverified against the DNA. TRBV21-1 is labeled a pseudogene. The clonotype originates from an adult with an advanced solid tumor such as melanoma, head and neck, liver or kidney cancer. The CDR3 bases are TGTGCCAGCAGCAAAGCGGACTCCCGGGACAGGCCTCTCTACGAGCAGTACTTC. Its protein product is CASSKADSRDRPLYEQYF.